This T cell receptor (beta chain) emerged from a study of blood T cells in healthy people across ages. Next came a second PCR, run for about 7 to 11 cycles, which used a sample-barcoded 5' primer along with a J-beta primer mix. Every molecule of cDNA carried a tag from a template-switch adaptor with 12 random nucleotides. TCRdb called the 5' RACE reads again in MiXCR, with one record for every CDR3 protein. The sample records 700,000 or so distinct CDR3 sequences, 40% to 50% being singletons. From germline, CDR1 is SGHRS and CDR2 YFSETQ. The CDR3 has 12 amino acids. V was trimmed by 2 bases and J by 5 bases, leaving 7 bases between them. Peripheral blood from each donor was collected in a volume of ten milliliters.

Sample: blood. This chain joins TRBV5-1 and TRBJ1-1; D not resolved. This TCR was recovered from a man aged 80 or over in good health. The CDR3 sequence is CASSLLGTEAFF. The CDR3 DNA follows: TGCGCCAGCAGCTTATTGGGGACTGAAGCTTTCTTT.